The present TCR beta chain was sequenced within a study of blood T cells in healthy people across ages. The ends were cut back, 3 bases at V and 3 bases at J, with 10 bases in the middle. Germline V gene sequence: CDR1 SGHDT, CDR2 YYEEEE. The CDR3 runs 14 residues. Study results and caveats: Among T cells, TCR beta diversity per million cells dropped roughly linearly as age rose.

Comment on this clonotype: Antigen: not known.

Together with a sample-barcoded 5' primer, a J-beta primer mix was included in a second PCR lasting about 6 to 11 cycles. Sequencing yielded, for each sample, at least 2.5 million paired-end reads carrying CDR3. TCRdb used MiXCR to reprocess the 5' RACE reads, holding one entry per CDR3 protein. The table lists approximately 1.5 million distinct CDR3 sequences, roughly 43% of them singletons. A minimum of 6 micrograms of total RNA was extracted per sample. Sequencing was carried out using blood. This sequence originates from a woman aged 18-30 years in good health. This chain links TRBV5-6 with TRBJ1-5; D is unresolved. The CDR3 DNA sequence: TGTGCCAGCAGCTATGGGCCGTACAATCAGCCCCAGCATTTT. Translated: CASSYGPYNQPQHF.